The 7 T cell receptor beta chains below all came from one sample that was sequenced in a study of cytomegalovirus exposure and HLA in healthy donors. Primers included in the PCR were 60 Vbeta and 13 Jbeta primers. Profiling relied on immunoSEQ multiplex PCR, and the TCRdb table lists in-frame clones only, not all of them. The table shows 130,000 or so clones, with roughly 79% occurring only once. Sequencing used PBMCs. These receptors all stem from a woman aged 40 to 49 in good health and CMV-seronegative.

J is TRBJ2-1 and V is TRBV12-5; TRBD1 aligns across 8 bases. The CDR3 is 15 amino acids. Trimming took 3 bases from V and 0 from J; bases not matched to a gene: 1. Germline-derived CDR1 and CDR2 are LGHNT and FRNRAP. DNA for the CDR3: TGTGCTAGTGGTTTTGACAGGGGCTCCTACAATGAGCAGTTCTTC. Protein product: CASGFDRGSYNEQFF.

The chain is built from TRBV19 and TRBJ2-2; 8 bases are shared with TRBD2. The CDR3 covers 15 residues. CDR1 and CDR2 from the germline V gene are LNHDA and SQIVND (reference sequence). With 9 bases clipped from V and 7 bases from J, the junction kept 13 bases outside the gene matches. This CDR3 reads CASNPGLEWGGELFF. The DNA of the CDR3 is TGTGCCAGCAACCCGGGACTAGAGTGGGGCGGGGAGCTGTTTTTT.

The genes are TRBV7-2 and TRBJ1-2; 8 bases line up with TRBD1. This CDR3 has 15 residues. Per germline, CDR1 SGHTA and CDR2 FQGNSA. V shed 4 bases, J shed 4 bases, and the junction held 8 bases outside the gene matches. The CDR3 spells CASSSQGGSGYGYTF. CDR3 DNA: TGTGCCAGCAGCTCACAGGGGGGCAGCGGCTATGGCTACACCTTC.

The V and J genes are TRBV7-9 and TRBJ1-6; weak D call: TRBD1 (6 bases). V lost 1 base and J 8 bases, leaving 12 bases between the germline ends. The CDR3 is made up of 15 amino acids. The germline V gene encodes CDR1 SEHNR and CDR2 FQNEAQ (reference sequence). The CDR3 nucleotides are TGTGCCAGCAGCTTAGTACAGGGTTTGGATTCACCCCTCCACTTT. It translates to CASSLVQGLDSPLHF. Full variable domain (outside the CDR3, taken from reference TRBV7-9 and TRBJ1-6): DTGVSQNPRHKITKRGQNVTFRCDPISEHNRLYWYRQTLGQGPEFLTYFQNEAQLEKSRLLSDRFSAERPKGSFSTLEIQRTEQGDSAMYLCASSLVQGLDSPLHFGNGTRLTVT.

This clone has only a few counts. The chain uses TRBV10-1 and TRBJ2-2; tentatively, D is TRBD1 (5 bases). V was shortened by 4 bases and J by 4 bases, with 10 bases between the two germline ends. In germline, CDR1 is WNHNN, CDR2 SYGVQD (reference sequence). The length of the CDR3 is 14 residues. The CDR3 protein is CASSGRGLTGELFF. DNA for the CDR3: TGCGCCAGCAGTGGTAGGGGCCTCACCGGGGAGCTGTTTTTT.

This clone was found a few times. The rearrangement uses TRBV27 and TRBJ2-7; tentatively, D is TRBD1 (5 bases). V was shortened by 6 bases and J by 9 bases, with 18 bases between the two germline ends. This CDR3 has 13 residues. CDR1 is MNHEY, CDR2 SMNVEV, per germline (reference sequence). The CDR3 nucleotides read TGTGCCAGCAGCCTTGACAGAGCTACTTGGCAGTACTTC. Protein product: CASSLDRATWQYF.

J is TRBJ1-5 and V is TRBV6-5, with D unclear. The CDR3 covers 15 residues. Germline lookup yields CDR1 MNHEY and CDR2 SVGAGI. Trimming pared 0 bases from V and 7 bases from J, leaving 13 bases between. In DNA form, the CDR3 reads TGTGCCAGCAGTTACTCGGGCCTCGGAGGACAGCCCCAGCATTTT. Its protein product is CASSYSGLGGQPQHF.